These 19 T cell receptor beta chains share one sample of origin, sequenced in a study of CD4 T cells in relation to SARS-CoV-2 and coronaviruses (TCRdb year 2021). Libraries were made using the immunoSEQ multiplex PCR assay. This immuneACCESS table, as held by TCRdb, lists in-frame sequences with V and J called but not all clones. Of the missing ones, under half trace to an unresolved V gene in checked studies; the others have no known cause. Within this sample are approximately 60,000 clones, with 92% of them counted one time only. Roughly 0.4% of the sample goes to the ten largest clones. The sample consisted of naive CD4+ T cells from PBMCs. The label giving this sample's cell subset or site can be read as: naive CD4+ T cells isolated by negative enrichment. The receptors come from an adult with COVID-19.

The rearrangement joins TRBV4-2 to TRBJ2-1; D is unresolved. Germline lookup yields CDR1 LGHNA and CDR2 YNFKEQ. V was pared by 0 bases and J by 0 bases, with 12 bases between. The CDR3 covers 17 residues. DNA for the CDR3: TGTGCCAGCAGCCAAGATCTGTCCGGTAGCTCCTACAATGAGCAGTTCTTC. Encoded protein: CASSQDLSGSSYNEQFF.

The gene calls are TRBV18 and TRBJ1-5; no reliable D call. Germline V gene sequence: CDR1 KGHSH, CDR2 LQKENI. The CDR3 contains 14 residues. V was shortened by 2 bases and J by 3 bases, with 8 bases between the two germline ends. The CDR3 sequence: CASSPGRINQPQHF. The CDR3 nucleotides are TGTGCCAGCTCACCAGGACGGATCAATCAGCCCCAGCATTTT.

V is TRBV7-2 and J is TRBJ2-7, with 8 nucleotides matching TRBD1. This CDR3 contains 15 residues. With 1 base clipped from V and 3 bases from J, the junction kept 5 bases outside the gene matches. The germline V gene encodes CDR1 SGHTA and CDR2 FQGNSA. The DNA for the CDR3 is TGTGCCAGCAGCTTAGTGGCAGGGGGCAGCTACGAGCAGTACTTC. Protein product: CASSLVAGGSYEQYF.

The chain is built from TRBV28 and TRBJ2-7, with 10 bases fitting TRBD2. The CDR3 covers 18 residues. V gave up 7 bases and J gave up 5 bases; unmatched junction bases: 20. CDR1 and CDR2 from the germline V gene are MDHEN and SYDVKM. CDR3 region: CASIRSSGRSLSADEQYF. Here the CDR3 DNA reads TGTGCCAGCATCAGGTCTAGCGGGAGAAGTCTATCGGCCGACGAGCAGTACTTC. Using reference TRBV28 and TRBJ2-7 for the parts outside the CDR3, the full variable domain is DVKVTQSSRYLVKRTGEKVFLECVQDMDHENMFWYRQDPGLGLRLIYFSYDVKMKEKGDIPEGYSVSREKKERFSLILESASTNQTSMYLCASIRSSGRSLSADEQYFGPGTRLTVT.

The chain uses TRBV30 and TRBJ2-7; no clear D gene. V shed 0 bases and J shed 0 bases, with 18 bases lying between them. In germline, CDR1 is GTSNPN, CDR2 SVGIG (reference sequence). The CDR3 has 17 amino acids. CDR3 coding DNA: TGTGCCTGGAGTGTAGTTGGTGTTGTGGGATTCTCCTACGAGCAGTACTTC. It is translated as CAWSVVGVVGFSYEQYF.

This clone has only one observation. V is TRBV11-2 and J is TRBJ2-7; D gene unclear. V lost 5 bases, J lost 2 bases, and 16 bases lay in between. The CDR3 runs to 15 residues. Germline V CDR1 and CDR2: SGHAT, FQNNGV. The CDR3 coding sequence is TGTGCCAGCAGCCCTATGAGACGGCCTGCCTACGAGCAGTACTTC. Translation: CASSPMRRPAYEQYF.

This CDR3 reads CASSFQAIGVQADTQYF. The CDR3 nucleotides are TGTGCCAGCAGTTTTCAGGCTATCGGTGTACAGGCGGATACGCAGTATTTT. V is TRBV28 and J is TRBJ2-3; perhaps TRBD1 as D (5 bases). The V gene's germline CDR1 is MDHEN and CDR2 SYDVKM. Trimming pared 3 bases from V and 6 bases from J, leaving 22 bases between. The CDR3 spans 17 residues.

CDR3 sequence reads: CASSLRPTGETYTDTQYF. DNA for the CDR3: TGTGCCAGCAGTTTACGCCCGACAGGAGAGACTTACACAGATACGCAGTATTTT. This rearrangement joins TRBV27 to TRBJ2-3; tentatively, D is TRBD1 (6 bases). From germline, CDR1 is MNHEY and CDR2 SMNVEV (reference sequence). V lost 2 bases and J lost 2, with 20 bases in between. The CDR3 has 18 amino acids.

The table lists this clone with a count of one. The chain links TRBV19 to TRBJ2-2; D might be TRBD1 (6 bases). There are 13 residues in the CDR3. Looked up from germline, CDR1 is LNHDA and CDR2 is SQIVND (reference sequence). Trimming shortened V by 9 bases and J by 4 bases, and 12 bases separated the two germline ends. The CDR3 bases are TGTGCCAGCCACAGGGTCGGCACCGGGGAGCTGTTTTTT. Its protein is CASHRVGTGELFF. Full variable domain (missing parts from reference TRBV19 and TRBJ2-2): DGGITQSPKYLFRKEGQNVTLSCEQNLNHDAMYWYRQDPGQGLRLIYYSQIVNDFQKGDIAEGYSVSREKKESFPLTVTSAQKNPTAFYLCASHRVGTGELFFGEGSRLTVL.

The V and J genes are TRBV4-2 and TRBJ2-5; D is undetermined. CDR1 and CDR2 from the germline V gene are LGHNA and YNFKEQ. The CDR3 totals 15 residues. Trimming stripped 5 bases from V and 0 bases from J, with 13 bases between. The CDR3 loop reads CASSYVAPYQETQYF. CDR3 in DNA: TGTGCCAGCAGCTATGTAGCTCCGTACCAAGAGACCCAGTACTTC.

The chain couples TRBV6-1 to TRBJ2-1, with 11 nucleotides matching TRBD1. The V gene end was trimmed by 7 bases and the J gene end by 8 bases; junction bases not matched to a gene: 7. The germline CDR1 and CDR2 sequences are MNHNS and SASEGT. CDR3 size: 14 residues. The CDR3 DNA sequence: TGTGCCAGCATCCAAGGACAGGGGGCCCATGAGCAGTTCTTC. It codes for CASIQGQGAHEQFF.

The chain has TRBV7-2 and TRBJ2-7, with 11 nucleotides matching TRBD2. CDR1 is SGHTA, CDR2 FQGNSA, per germline. The V and J ends lost 7 bases and 2 bases, in that order; junction bases with no gene match: 4. The CDR3 is 14 residues long. The CDR3 DNA sequence: TGTGCCAGCAACCGACTAGCGGGACCCTACGAGCAGTACTTC. This encodes CASNRLAGPYEQYF.

The chain couples TRBV6-4 to TRBJ1-2; D is unclear. There are 12 residues in the CDR3. The germline gives CDR1 MRHNA, CDR2 SNTAGT. Trimming left V 6 bases short and J 3 bases short, with 8 bases between. The CDR3 DNA is TGTGCCAGCAGGGTCATCTACTATGGCTACACCTTC. Protein product: CASRVIYYGYTF.

This clone was seen only once. This sequence joins TRBV12-3 or TRBV12-4 and TRBJ1-5, with D possibly being TRBD1 (6 bases). The CDR3 is 13 amino acids. V dropped 8 bases and J dropped 1 base, with 9 bases sitting between them. This CDR3 is CASGDISNQPQHF. For the CDR3, the DNA is TGTGCCAGCGGGGACATAAGCAATCAGCCCCAGCATTTT.

The chain carries TRBV7-3 and TRBJ2-3, with D maybe TRBD1 (6 bases). V was cut by 1 base and J by 1 base, with 6 bases left in between. The CDR3 extends over 14 amino acids. CDR1 and CDR2 from the germline V gene are SGHTA and FQGTGA. The CDR3, as DNA: TGTGCCAGCAGCTTAAGGGGGCGCACAGATACGCAGTATTTT. Protein product: CASSLRGRTDTQYF.

The V call is TRBV7-9, the J call TRBJ2-7; D remains unclear. This CDR3 region has 14 residues. Trimming shortened V by 7 bases and J by 6 bases, and 19 bases separated the two germline ends. Germline V CDR1 and CDR2: SEHNR, FQNEAQ (reference sequence). The CDR3 DNA follows: TGTGCCAGCACCCTTTCAGCAAACCCTTCCGAGCAGTACTTC. Its translation is CASTLSANPSEQYF. The full variable domain, rest sourced from reference TRBV7-9 and TRBJ2-7, is DTGVSQNPRHKITKRGQNVTFRCDPISEHNRLYWYRQTLGQGPEFLTYFQNEAQLEKSRLLSDRFSAERPKGSFSTLEIQRTEQGDSAMYLCASTLSANPSEQYFGPGTRLTVT.

V and J are TRBV5-4 and TRBJ2-7, with TRBD2 matching over 8 bases. This CDR3 spans 17 amino acids. CDR1 and CDR2 from the germline V gene are SGHNT and YYREEE (reference sequence). The trim removed 4 bases at V and 1 base at J, leaving 13 bases unmatched. CDR3 residues: CASSPGLLKRGSYEQYF. As DNA, the CDR3 is TGTGCCAGCAGCCCCGGTTTGTTGAAGCGGGGGTCCTACGAGCAGTACTTC.

The rearrangement uses TRBV28 and TRBJ2-7; 12 nucleotides align to TRBD2. After removal of 10 bases from V and 1 base from J, the junction contained 5 bases not matched to a gene. Germline V lookup: CDR1 MDHEN, CDR2 SYDVKM. The CDR3 is 14 residues long. The CDR3 nucleotides read TGTGCCACCCAGACTAGCGGGAGATCCTACGAGCAGTACTTC. Protein sequence: CATQTSGRSYEQYF.

The chain combines TRBV18 with TRBJ2-2; D not resolved. V lost 4 bases and J lost 4, with 13 bases in between. The CDR3 has 15 residues. The germline gives CDR1 KGHSH, CDR2 LQKENI. This CDR3 reads CASSLGKVVTGELFF. CDR3 coding DNA: TGTGCCAGCTCACTCGGCAAGGTGGTCACCGGGGAGCTGTTTTTT. Full variable domain (outside the CDR3, taken from reference TRBV18 and TRBJ2-2): NAGVMQNPRHLVRRRGQEARLRCSPMKGHSHVYWYRQLPEEGLKFMVYLQKENIIDESGMPKERFSAEFPKEGPSILRIQQVVRGDSAAYFCASSLGKVVTGELFFGEGSRLTVL.